The sequence of this TCR beta chain was determined in a study of blood T cell repertoires in COVID-19 (dated by TCRdb to the early 2020s). About the full investigation: Samples from collaborators originated in the United States, Italy and Spain and spanned both the acute and convalescent phases of COVID-19. The prospective study material was composed of cDNA or gDNA derived from T cells, B-cell-depleted T cells, or PBMCs. Subjects who had been exposed to COVID-19, were actively infected with it, or had recovered from it provided the deeply sampled blood TCRbeta repertoires that made up the dataset. The repertoires were released in a freely available public database intended as a resource for research on the immune response to SARS-CoV-2. The samples were drawn from the first 160 participants of the ongoing ImmuneRACE study and from about 1,200 subjects provided by 6 global collaborators. A de-identified subject ID, COVID-19 status, age in years and sex were almost always included in the sample metadata. HLA class I and class II types, where available, came from metadata supplied by the sample provider rather than from assay-based typing.

Participants in the prospective study were aged about 18 to 95 years, lived in about two dozen United States geographic areas, and enrolled through a virtual design. To assign participants to cohorts, the prospective study relied on clinical history that participants themselves reported in a screening survey and a study questionnaire. Recovered participants in ImmuneRACE Cohort 3 were defined as having two consecutive negative NP/OP PCR tests, clearance from a healthcare professional, or resolution of symptoms. Mobile phlebotomists in the prospective study collected whole blood, serum and a nasopharyngeal or oropharyngeal swab from every participant. Prospective study participants could optionally give additional blood draws and questionnaires over an approximately two-month period. Prospective study blood samples were shipped either frozen or at room temperature before DNA extraction. The paper's findings and limits, for the study overall: How much clinical and demographic metadata was included differed by source and by participant, and the metadata was provided uncurated.

The immunoSEQ Assay, a bias-controlled multiplex PCR, was used to amplify TCRbeta CDR3 regions from genomic DNA. In the source study's methods: The number of nucleated cells in each sample was estimated from the amplification of reference gene primers within the assay. To quantify the absolute abundance of each unique TCRbeta CDR3 rearrangement, sequence reads were collapsed and filtered. Productive Simpson clonality was computed per sample as the square root of Simpson's diversity index over productive rearrangements. Not all clones reach the TCRdb copy of this immuneACCESS table, which keeps in-frame sequences only. Checked studies attribute under half of the gap to unresolved V genes and leave the rest unexplained. That table is the source of V, J and clone size, and D and trimming were worked out from the DNA. For this sample the table gives 450,000 or so clones, of which less than 95% were detected only once. The biggest ten clones account for 0.6% of the sample.

Comments on this clone: Its antigen remains undetermined. No per-base quality is available; no much larger clone lies one base away.

Via the germline V gene (reference sequence), CDR1 is MNHEY and CDR2 SMNVEV. A distance of 13 bases separates the germline ends of V and J, which lose 5 bases and 8 bases respectively. From the cysteine through the phenylalanine, the CDR3 covers 13 amino acids. Only the CDR3 portion is preserved as DNA: 39 bases, with reading frame beginning at the first base. The sample consisted of PBMCs or T cells enriched from blood (not recorded which). The rearrangement joined TRBV27 to TRBJ2-1, with no reliable assignment of the D segment. The clonotype originates from a man aged 18 to 29 who had recovered from COVID-19. CDR3 region: CASSPGLSDEQFF. In nucleotides, the sequence is TGTGCCAGCAGTCCGGGTCTATCTGATGAGCAGTTCTTC.